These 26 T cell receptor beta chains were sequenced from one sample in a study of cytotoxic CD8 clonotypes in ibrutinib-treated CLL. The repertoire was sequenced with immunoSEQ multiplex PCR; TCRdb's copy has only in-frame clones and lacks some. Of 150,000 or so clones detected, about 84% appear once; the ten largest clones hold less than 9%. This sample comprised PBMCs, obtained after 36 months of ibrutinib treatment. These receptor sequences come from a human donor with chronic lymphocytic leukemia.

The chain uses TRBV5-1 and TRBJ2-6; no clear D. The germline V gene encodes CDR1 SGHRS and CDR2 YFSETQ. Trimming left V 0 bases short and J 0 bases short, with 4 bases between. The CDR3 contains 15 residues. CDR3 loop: CASSLVVSGANVLTF. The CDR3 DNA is TGCGCCAGCAGCTTGGTAGTCTCTGGGGCCAACGTCCTGACTTTC.

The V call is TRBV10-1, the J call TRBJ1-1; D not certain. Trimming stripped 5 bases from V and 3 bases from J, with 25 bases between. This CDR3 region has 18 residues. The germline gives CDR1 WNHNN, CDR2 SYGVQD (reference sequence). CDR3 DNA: TGCGCCAGCAGTAATTTGCTGCCGCGGATAGGTCGGGACACTGAAGCTTTCTTT. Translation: CASSNLLPRIGRDTEAFF.

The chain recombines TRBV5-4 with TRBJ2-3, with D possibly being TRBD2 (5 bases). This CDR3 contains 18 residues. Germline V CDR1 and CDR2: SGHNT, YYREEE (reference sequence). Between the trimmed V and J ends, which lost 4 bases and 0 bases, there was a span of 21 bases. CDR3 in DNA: TGTGCCAGCAGCCCCCGACTTAGACTACCGTCTAGCACAGATACGCAGTATTTT. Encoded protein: CASSPRLRLPSSTDTQYF.

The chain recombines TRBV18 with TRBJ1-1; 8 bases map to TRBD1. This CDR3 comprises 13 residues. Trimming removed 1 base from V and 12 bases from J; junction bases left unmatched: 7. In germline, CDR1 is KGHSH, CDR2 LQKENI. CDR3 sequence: CASSPQDRVLPFF. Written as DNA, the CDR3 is TGTGCCAGCTCACCACAGGACAGGGTTTTGCCTTTCTTT.

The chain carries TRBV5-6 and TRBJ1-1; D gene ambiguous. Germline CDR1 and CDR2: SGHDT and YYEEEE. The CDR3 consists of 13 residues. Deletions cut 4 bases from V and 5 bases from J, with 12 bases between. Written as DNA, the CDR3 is TGTGCCAGCAGCCCGGGCCGTAAAACTGAAGCTTTCTTT. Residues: CASSPGRKTEAFF.

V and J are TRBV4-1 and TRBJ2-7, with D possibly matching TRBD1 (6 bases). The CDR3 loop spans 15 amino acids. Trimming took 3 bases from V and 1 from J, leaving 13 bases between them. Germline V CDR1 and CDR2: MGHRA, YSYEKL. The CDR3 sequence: CASSQIGTGSYEQYF. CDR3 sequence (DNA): TGCGCCAGCAGCCAGATCGGCACAGGGTCCTACGAGCAGTACTTC.

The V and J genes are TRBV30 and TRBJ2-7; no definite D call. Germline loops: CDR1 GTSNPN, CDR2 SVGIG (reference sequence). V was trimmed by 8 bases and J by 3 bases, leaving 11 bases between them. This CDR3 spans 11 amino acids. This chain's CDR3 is CAQGRVYEQYF. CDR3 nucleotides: TGTGCCCAAGGAAGGGTCTACGAGCAGTACTTC.

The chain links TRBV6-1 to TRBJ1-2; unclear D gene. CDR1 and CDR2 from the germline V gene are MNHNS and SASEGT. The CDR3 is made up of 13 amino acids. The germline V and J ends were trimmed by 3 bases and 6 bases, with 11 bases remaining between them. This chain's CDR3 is CASSEYGSNGYTF. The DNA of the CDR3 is TGTGCCAGCAGTGAGTATGGGTCGAATGGCTACACCTTC.

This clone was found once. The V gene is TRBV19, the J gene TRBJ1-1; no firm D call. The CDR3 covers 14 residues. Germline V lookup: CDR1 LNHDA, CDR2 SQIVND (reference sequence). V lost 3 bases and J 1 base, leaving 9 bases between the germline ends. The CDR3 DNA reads TGTGCCAGTAGTATTTACAGCCAGAACACTGAAGCTTTCTTT. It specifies CASSIYSQNTEAFF.

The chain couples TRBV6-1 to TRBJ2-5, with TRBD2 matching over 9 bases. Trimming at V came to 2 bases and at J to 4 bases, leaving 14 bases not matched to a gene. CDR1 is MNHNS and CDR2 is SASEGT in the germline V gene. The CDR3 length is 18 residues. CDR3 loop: CASSESGAGGPFSETQYF. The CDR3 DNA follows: TGTGCCAGCAGTGAAAGCGGGGCGGGAGGGCCGTTCTCAGAGACCCAGTACTTC.

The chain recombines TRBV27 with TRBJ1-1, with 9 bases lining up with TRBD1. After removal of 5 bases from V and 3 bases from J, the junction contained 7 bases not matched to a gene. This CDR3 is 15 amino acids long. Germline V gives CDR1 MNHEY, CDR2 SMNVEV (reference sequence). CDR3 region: CASSSPRDRDTEAFF. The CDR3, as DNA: TGTGCCAGCAGTAGCCCCCGGGACAGGGACACTGAAGCTTTCTTT.

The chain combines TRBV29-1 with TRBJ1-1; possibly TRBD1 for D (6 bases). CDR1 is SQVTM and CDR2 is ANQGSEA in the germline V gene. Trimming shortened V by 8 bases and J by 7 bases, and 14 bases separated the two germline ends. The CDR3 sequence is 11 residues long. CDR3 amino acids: CSLTGRGEAFF. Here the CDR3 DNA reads TGCAGCCTTACAGGGCGAGGTGAAGCTTTCTTT.

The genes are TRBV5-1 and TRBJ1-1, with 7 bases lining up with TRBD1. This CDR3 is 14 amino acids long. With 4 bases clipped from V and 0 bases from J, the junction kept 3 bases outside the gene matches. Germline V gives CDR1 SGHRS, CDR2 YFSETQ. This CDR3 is CASSPGTVNTEAFF. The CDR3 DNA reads TGCGCCAGCAGCCCTGGGACAGTGAACACTGAAGCTTTCTTT.

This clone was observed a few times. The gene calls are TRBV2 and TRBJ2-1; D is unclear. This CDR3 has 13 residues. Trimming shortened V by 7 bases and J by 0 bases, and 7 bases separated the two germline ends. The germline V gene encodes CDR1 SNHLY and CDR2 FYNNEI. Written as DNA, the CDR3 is TGTGCCAGCAACCCGAGCTCCTACAATGAGCAGTTCTTC. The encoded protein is CASNPSSYNEQFF. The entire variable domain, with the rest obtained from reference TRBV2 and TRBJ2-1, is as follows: EPEVTQTPSHQVTQMGQEVILRCVPISNHLYFYWYRQILGQKVEFLVSFYNNEISEKSEIFDDQFSVERPDGSNFTLKIRSTKLEDSAMYFCASNPSSYNEQFFGPGTRLTVL.

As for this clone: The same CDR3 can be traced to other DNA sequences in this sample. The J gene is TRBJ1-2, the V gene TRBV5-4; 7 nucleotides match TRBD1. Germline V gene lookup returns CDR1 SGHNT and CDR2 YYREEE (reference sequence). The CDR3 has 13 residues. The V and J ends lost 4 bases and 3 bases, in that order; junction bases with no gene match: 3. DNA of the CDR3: TGTGCCAGCAGCCGGGACAGTCACTATGGCTACACCTTC. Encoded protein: CASSRDSHYGYTF. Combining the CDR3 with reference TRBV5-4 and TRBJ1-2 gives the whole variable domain ETGVTQSPTHLIKTRGQQVTLRCSSQSGHNTVSWYQQALGQGPQFIFQYYREEENGRGNFPPRFSGLQFPNYSSELNVNALELDDSALYLCASSRDSHYGYTFGSGTRLTVV.

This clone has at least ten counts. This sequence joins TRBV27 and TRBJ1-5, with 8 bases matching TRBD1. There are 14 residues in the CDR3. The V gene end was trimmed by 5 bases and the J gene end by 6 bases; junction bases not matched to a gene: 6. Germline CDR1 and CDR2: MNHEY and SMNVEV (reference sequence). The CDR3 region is CASSLDRGSQPQHF. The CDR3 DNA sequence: TGTGCCAGCAGTCTCGACAGGGGAAGTCAGCCCCAGCATTTT.

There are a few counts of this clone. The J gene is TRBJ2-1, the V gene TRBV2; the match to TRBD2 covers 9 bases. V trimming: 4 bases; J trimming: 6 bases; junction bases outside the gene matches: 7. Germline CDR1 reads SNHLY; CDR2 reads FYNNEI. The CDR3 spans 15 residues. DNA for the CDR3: TGTGCCAGCAGTGTTGGCGGGGGGGCCGGCAATGAGCAGTTCTTC. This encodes CASSVGGGAGNEQFF.

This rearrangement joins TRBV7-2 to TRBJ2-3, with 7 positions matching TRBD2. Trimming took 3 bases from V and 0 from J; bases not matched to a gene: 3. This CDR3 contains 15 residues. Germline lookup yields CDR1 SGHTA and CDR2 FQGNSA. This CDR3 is CASSFVGGSTDTQYF. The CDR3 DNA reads TGTGCCAGCAGCTTTGTGGGGGGGAGCACAGATACGCAGTATTTT.

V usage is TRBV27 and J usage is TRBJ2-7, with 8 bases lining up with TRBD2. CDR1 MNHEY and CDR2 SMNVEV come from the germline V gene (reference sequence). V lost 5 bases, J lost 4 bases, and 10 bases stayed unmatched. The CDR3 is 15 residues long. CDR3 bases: TGTGCCAGCAGTCCGACCGGGACTAGAGGATACGAGCAGTACTTC. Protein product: CASSPTGTRGYEQYF.

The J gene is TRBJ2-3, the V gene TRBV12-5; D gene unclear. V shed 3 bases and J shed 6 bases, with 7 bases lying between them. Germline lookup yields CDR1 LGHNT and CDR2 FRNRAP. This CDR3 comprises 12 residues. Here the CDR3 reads CASGLNSDTQYF. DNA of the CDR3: TGTGCTAGTGGTTTAAATTCCGATACGCAGTATTTT.

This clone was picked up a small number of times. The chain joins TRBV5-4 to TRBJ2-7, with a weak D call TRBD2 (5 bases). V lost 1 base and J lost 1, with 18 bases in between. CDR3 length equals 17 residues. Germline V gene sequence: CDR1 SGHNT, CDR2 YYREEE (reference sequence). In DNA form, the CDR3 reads TGTGCCAGCAGCTTGAGCCTCACGGGGAGTAGGTCCTACGAGCAGTACTTC. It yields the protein CASSLSLTGSRSYEQYF.

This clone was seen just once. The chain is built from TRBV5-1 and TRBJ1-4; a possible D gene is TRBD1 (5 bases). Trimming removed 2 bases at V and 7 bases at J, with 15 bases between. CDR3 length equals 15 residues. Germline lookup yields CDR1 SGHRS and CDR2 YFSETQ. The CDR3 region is CASSFLPGVFEKLFF. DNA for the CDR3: TGCGCCAGCAGCTTCCTACCGGGGGTTTTTGAAAAACTGTTTTTT. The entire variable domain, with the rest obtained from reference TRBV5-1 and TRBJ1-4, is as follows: KAGVTQTPRYLIKTRGQQVTLSCSPISGHRSVSWYQQTPGQGLQFLFEYFSETQRNKGNFPGRFSGRQFSNSRSEMNVSTLELGDSALYLCASSFLPGVFEKLFFGSGTQLSVL.

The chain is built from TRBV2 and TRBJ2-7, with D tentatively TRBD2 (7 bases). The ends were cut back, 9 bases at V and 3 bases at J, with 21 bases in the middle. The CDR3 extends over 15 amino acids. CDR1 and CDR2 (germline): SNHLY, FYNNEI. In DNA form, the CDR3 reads TGTGCCAGTCGGGGGGCGACCAGCGTGGTCTACGAGCAGTACTTC. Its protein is CASRGATSVVYEQYF.

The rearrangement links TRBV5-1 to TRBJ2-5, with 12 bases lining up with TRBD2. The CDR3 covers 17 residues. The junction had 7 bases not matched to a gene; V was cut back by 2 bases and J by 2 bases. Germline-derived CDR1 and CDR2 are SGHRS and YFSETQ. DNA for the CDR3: TGCGCCAGCAGCTTCGTCGGGACTAGCGGGTTACAAGAGACCCAGTACTTC. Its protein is CASSFVGTSGLQETQYF.

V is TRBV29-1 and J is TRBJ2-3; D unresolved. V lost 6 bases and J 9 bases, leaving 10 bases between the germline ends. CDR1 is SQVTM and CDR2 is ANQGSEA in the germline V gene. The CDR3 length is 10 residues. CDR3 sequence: CSVAYDTQYF. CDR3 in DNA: TGCAGCGTGGCGTACGACACGCAGTATTTT.

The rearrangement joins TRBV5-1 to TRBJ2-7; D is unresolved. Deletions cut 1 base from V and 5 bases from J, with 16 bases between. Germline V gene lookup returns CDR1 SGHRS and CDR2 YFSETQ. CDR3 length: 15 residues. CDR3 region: CASSLLNNFRNEQYF. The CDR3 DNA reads TGCGCCAGCAGCTTGCTTAATAATTTCCGGAACGAGCAGTACTTC.